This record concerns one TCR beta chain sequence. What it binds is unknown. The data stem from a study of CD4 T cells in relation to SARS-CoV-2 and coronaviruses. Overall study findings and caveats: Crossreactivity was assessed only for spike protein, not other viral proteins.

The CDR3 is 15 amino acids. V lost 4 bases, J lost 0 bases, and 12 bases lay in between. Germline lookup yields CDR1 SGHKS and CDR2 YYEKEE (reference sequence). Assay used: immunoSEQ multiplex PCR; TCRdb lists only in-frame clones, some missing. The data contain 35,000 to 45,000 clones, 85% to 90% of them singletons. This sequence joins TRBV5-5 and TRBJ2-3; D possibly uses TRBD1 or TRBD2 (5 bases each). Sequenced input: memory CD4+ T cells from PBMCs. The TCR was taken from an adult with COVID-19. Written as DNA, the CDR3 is TGTGCCAGCAGCCGGGACGGGGCTAGCACAGATACGCAGTATTTT. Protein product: CASSRDGASTDTQYF.